The 20 T cell receptor beta chains below come from one sample, sequenced in a study of T cells in Graves' hyperthyroidism and ophthalmopathy. Amplification yielded TCR beta CDR3 regions, with RNA transcripts as the source. Carried out on the TCR CDR3, a first-round RT-PCR used the HTBI primer set. TCRdb called the multiplex PCR reads again in MiXCR, with one record for every CDR3 protein. Counted here are over 450,000 distinct CDR3 sequences, approximately 15% occurring once; the ten biggest clones make up around a sixth. Sequenced material: blood. The receptors stem from a young woman with Graves' hyperthyroidism.

This clonotype was recorded at least ten times. The gene calls are TRBV2 and TRBJ2-2; the D is unclear. This CDR3 region has 15 residues. The germline V gene encodes CDR1 SNHLY and CDR2 FYNNEI. Trimming pared 0 bases from V and 4 bases from J, leaving 9 bases between. The CDR3 reads CASSEAWAATGELFF. CDR3 nucleotides: TGTGCCAGCAGTGAAGCCTGGGCGGCCACCGGGGAGCTGTTTTTT.

In this sample, this clonotype turned up a few times. The chain couples TRBV6-1 to TRBJ1-1; D gene unclear. Germline V lookup: CDR1 MNHNS, CDR2 SASEGT. The V and J ends lost 1 base and 3 bases respectively, with 24 bases between them. The CDR3 is 19 residues long. In DNA form, the CDR3 reads TGTGCCAGCAGTGAAGAGGGTGAGGGCAGAGGATATGTTTACACTGAAGCTTTCTTT. It codes for CASSEEGEGRGYVYTEAFF.

This clonotype has a handful of counts. The chain combines TRBV15 with TRBJ1-2; D is undetermined. Trimming shortened V by 1 base and J by 7 bases, and 13 bases separated the two germline ends. The CDR3 contains 14 residues. Germline values: CDR1 LNHNV, CDR2 YYDKDF (reference sequence). The CDR3 sequence is CATSRGSMASGYTF. The CDR3, as DNA: TGTGCCACCAGCAGAGGTTCCATGGCTTCTGGCTACACCTTC.

The chain couples TRBV6-2 or TRBV6-3 to TRBJ2-5; maybe TRBD2 (6 bases). The germline V gene has CDR1 MNHEY and CDR2 SVGEGT. Trimming cost V 7 bases and J 5 bases, with 14 bases left between them. The CDR3 spans 13 residues. CDR3 amino acids: CASTAAAGETQYF. The CDR3 DNA reads TGTGCCAGCACCGCCGCAGCGGGCGAGACCCAGTACTTC.

This clonotype was seen ten or more times. The chain combines TRBV6-2 or TRBV6-3 with TRBJ2-1, with D maybe TRBD2 (5 bases). V was pared by 0 bases and J by 7 bases, with 16 bases between. Germline lookup yields CDR1 MNHEY and CDR2 SVGEGT. This CDR3 has 16 amino acids. The CDR3 sequence is CASSYSFGTGRNEQFF. Written as DNA, the CDR3 is TGTGCCAGCAGTTACTCGTTCGGAACGGGGAGAAATGAGCAGTTCTTC.

The V gene is TRBV30, the J gene TRBJ1-5; D not resolved. In germline, CDR1 is GTSNPN, CDR2 SVGIG (reference sequence). The CDR3 is 14 amino acids. The V and J ends lost 0 bases and 1 base respectively, with 7 bases between them. CDR3 sequence reads: CAWSVDVSNQPQHF. The CDR3, as DNA: TGTGCCTGGAGTGTAGACGTGAGCAATCAGCCCCAGCATTTT. Full variable domain (remainder filled in from reference TRBV30 and TRBJ1-5): SQTIHQWPATLVQPVGSPLSLECTVEGTSNPNLYWYRQAAGRGLQLLFYSVGIGQISSEVPQNLSASRPQDRQFILSSKKLLLSDSGFYLCAWSVDVSNQPQHFGDGTRLSIL.

The gene calls are TRBV7-8 and TRBJ1-4, with 10 bases that match TRBD1. Per germline, CDR1 SGHVS and CDR2 FQNEAQ. The trim removed 0 bases at V and 7 bases at J, leaving 5 bases unmatched. The CDR3 runs to 16 residues. This CDR3 is CASSLAGGTGVEKLFF. In nucleotides, the CDR3 is TGTGCCAGCAGCTTAGCCGGGGGGACAGGGGTTGAAAAACTGTTTTTT. The full variable domain, its missing parts supplied by reference TRBV7-8 and TRBJ1-4, is GAGVSQSPRYKVAKRGQDVALRCDPISGHVSLFWYQQALGQGPEFLTYFQNEAQLDKSGLPSDRFFAERPEGSVSTLKIQRTQQEDSAVYLCASSLAGGTGVEKLFFGSGTQLSVL.

The sample holds many counts of this clonotype. This chain connects TRBV6-1 to TRBJ2-7, with a possible D match to TRBD1 (5 bases). V was pared by 5 bases and J by 1 base, with 15 bases between. Germline V CDR1 and CDR2: MNHNS, SASEGT. This CDR3 region has 15 residues. The CDR3 sequence is CASSYDSYPSYEQYF. As DNA, the CDR3 is TGTGCCAGCAGTTACGACAGTTACCCTTCCTACGAGCAGTACTTC.

This clonotype has at least ten counts. V and J are TRBV30 and TRBJ2-5, with TRBD2 identical over 9 bases. Germline-derived CDR1 and CDR2 are GTSNPN and SVGIG (reference sequence). The CDR3 contains 13 residues. V dropped 8 bases and J dropped 5; count of bases not matched to a gene: 9. The DNA for the CDR3 is TGTGCCGGGCGGGAGGGCCTTAGGGAGACCCAGTACTTC. Protein sequence: CAGREGLRETQYF.

This clonotype was seen many times. This chain connects TRBV6-2 or TRBV6-3 to TRBJ2-7; 9 bases line up with TRBD1. The germline CDR1 and CDR2 sequences are MNHEY and SVGEGT. This CDR3 comprises 16 residues. With V trimmed by 7 bases and J by 3 bases, 13 bases remained unmatched. CDR3 sequence: CASMGRSKTGGYEQYV. CDR3 in DNA: TGTGCCAGCATGGGGAGATCTAAGACAGGGGGCTACGAGCAGTACGTC.

This clonotype was recorded many times. This chain uses TRBV5-1 with TRBJ1-2, with unresolved D. The CDR3 loop spans 14 amino acids. Germline lookup yields CDR1 SGHRS and CDR2 YFSETQ. The ends were cut back, 2 bases at V and 0 bases at J, with 8 bases in the middle. CDR3 sequence: CASSFSGSNYGYTF. The CDR3 DNA sequence: TGCGCCAGCAGCTTCTCAGGCTCTAACTATGGCTACACCTTC.

As for this clonotype: Sequence at one end of the junction differs from germline and may be a read error. This chain connects TRBV7-9 to TRBJ2-2, with D tentatively TRBD2 (5 bases). The CDR3 consists of 13 residues. From germline, CDR1 is SEHNR and CDR2 FQNEAQ (reference sequence). In DNA form, the CDR3 reads TGTGCCAGCAGCTTACAGAACACCGGGGAGCTGCTTTTT. It is translated as CASSLQNTGELLF.

The rearrangement uses TRBV19 and TRBJ2-5, with D perhaps matching TRBD2 (6 bases). The V gene lost 1 base and the J gene lost 4 bases, with 10 bases spanning the gap. In germline, CDR1 is LNHDA, CDR2 SQIVND (reference sequence). There are 14 residues in the CDR3. This chain's CDR3 is CASSIGRDGETQYF. CDR3 coding DNA: TGTGCCAGTAGTATAGGGCGGGATGGAGAGACCCAGTACTTC.

The table lists this clonotype with many counts. Written as DNA, the CDR3 is TGTGCCAGCAGTTCCACTGAGAGGCGGGGCAATGAGCAGTTCTTC. This translates into CASSSTERRGNEQFF. The rearrangement links TRBV6-2 or TRBV6-3 to TRBJ2-1; possibly TRBD2 for D (6 bases). CDR1 is MNHEY and CDR2 is SVGEGT in the germline V gene. This CDR3 has 15 residues. The V and J ends lost 4 bases and 6 bases respectively, with 16 bases between them.

About this clonotype: A clone one base away is much larger, so this may be a read error. The rearrangement joins TRBV2 to TRBJ1-1, with D unclear. V lost 7 bases, J lost 5 bases, and 8 bases lay in between. The CDR3 contains 11 residues. Germline V gene sequence: CDR1 SNHLY, CDR2 FYNNEI. The CDR3 DNA reads TGTGCCAGCAATGGGCGGACTGAAGCTTTCTTT. This encodes CASNGRTEAFF.

This clonotype has a count of ten or more. The rearrangement joins TRBV30 to TRBJ1-5; D is ambiguous. Between the trimmed V and J ends, which lost 0 bases and 2 bases, there was a span of 14 bases. The length of the CDR3 is 16 residues. The V gene's germline CDR1 is GTSNPN and CDR2 SVGIG (reference sequence). The DNA for the CDR3 is TGTGCCTGGAGTGTACCGACCCCCTCGGGCAATCAGCCCCAGCATTTT. Amino acid sequence: CAWSVPTPSGNQPQHF.

This clonotype was found many times. The chain links TRBV7-2 to TRBJ2-5, with D unresolved. Looked up from germline, CDR1 is SGHTA and CDR2 is FQGNSA. The CDR3 runs to 15 residues. With 5 bases removed from V and 2 bases from J, the gap between germline ends came to 15 bases. CDR3 loop: CASSPVPRSQETQYF. CDR3 in DNA: TGTGCCAGCAGCCCGGTCCCTAGGAGTCAAGAGACCCAGTACTTC.

The chain couples TRBV7-9 to TRBJ2-5; D is unresolved. The germline CDR1 and CDR2 sequences are SEHNR and FQNEAQ (reference sequence). Between the trimmed V and J ends, which lost 3 bases and 0 bases, there was a span of 5 bases. The CDR3 consists of 13 residues. Here the CDR3 reads CASSFDYQETQYF. The CDR3 nucleotides read TGTGCCAGCAGCTTTGACTACCAAGAGACCCAGTACTTC.

This clonotype has just a few counts. This sequence joins TRBV27 and TRBJ2-3, with TRBD1 matching 12 bases. The V gene's germline CDR1 is MNHEY and CDR2 SMNVEV (reference sequence). The CDR3 sequence is 17 residues long. CDR3 coding DNA: TGTGCGCGAACCCCAGGGGTAAAGGGACAGGGGGCAAATACGCAGTATTTT. It codes for CARTPGVKGQGANTQYF.

This clonotype was seen ten or more times. The chain carries TRBV12-3 or TRBV12-4 and TRBJ1-2, with TRBD1 as a possible D gene (5 bases). The V and J ends lost 5 bases and 7 bases respectively, with 20 bases between them. The CDR3 is 15 amino acids. The CDR3 DNA reads TGTGCCAGCAGTGACCCTGGGGACGGAGGGTTTGGCTACACCTTC. Translating gives CASSDPGDGGFGYTF.